The 32 T cell receptor beta chains given below trace back to one sample, sequenced in a study of blood T cell repertoires in COVID-19. Profiling relied on immunoSEQ multiplex PCR, and the TCRdb table lists in-frame clones only, not all of them. The data contain 250,000 to 300,000 clones, roughly nine tenths of them seen just once; the ten biggest clones take up more than 10%. What was sequenced was peripheral blood. These receptors originate from a woman aged 25 to 39 with COVID-19, enrolled during active disease.

The rearrangement links TRBV5-1 to TRBJ1-1; no definite D call. Looked up from germline, CDR1 is SGHRS and CDR2 is YFSETQ. The V end was cut by 0 bases, the J end by 5 bases, with 8 bases between. The CDR3 is made up of 13 amino acids. The CDR3 DNA is TGCGCCAGCAGCTTGGGAACCGCGACTGAAGCTTTCTTT. The encoded protein is CASSLGTATEAFF.

The chain links TRBV6-4 to TRBJ1-6, with 7 nucleotides matching TRBD1. Germline loops: CDR1 MRHNA, CDR2 SNTAGT. V shed 8 bases, J shed 7 bases, and the junction held 5 bases outside the gene matches. The CDR3 runs 13 residues. The CDR3 loop reads CASCRDSNSPLHF. The DNA for the CDR3 is TGTGCCAGCTGCCGGGACAGCAATTCACCCCTCCACTTT.

V usage is TRBV6-5 and J usage is TRBJ2-3; 8 nucleotides agree with TRBD2. Germline CDR1 is MNHEY and CDR2 is SVGAGI. The CDR3 totals 15 residues. V shed 9 bases and J 1 base; nucleotides not matched to a gene: 9. The CDR3 loop is CASRYGGARTDTQYF. DNA of the CDR3: TGTGCCAGTCGTTACGGGGGGGCTCGCACAGATACGCAGTATTTT.

The chain has TRBV19 and TRBJ1-2; D unresolved. V shed 1 base and J shed 8 bases, with 8 bases lying between them. This CDR3 spans 12 amino acids. CDR1 is LNHDA, CDR2 SQIVND, per germline (reference sequence). Written as DNA, the CDR3 is TGTGCCAGTAGTATAGGGGCCGAAGGCTACACCTTC. As protein: CASSIGAEGYTF. The whole variable domain, filled in from reference TRBV19 and TRBJ1-2, reads DGGITQSPKYLFRKEGQNVTLSCEQNLNHDAMYWYRQDPGQGLRLIYYSQIVNDFQKGDIAEGYSVSREKKESFPLTVTSAQKNPTAFYLCASSIGAEGYTFGSGTRLTVV.

The V call is TRBV19, the J call TRBJ2-2; TRBD2 matches 12 bases. V shed 4 bases, J shed 5 bases, and the junction held 8 bases outside the gene matches. The CDR3 has 17 residues. In germline, CDR1 is LNHDA, CDR2 SQIVND (reference sequence). The CDR3 region is CASSRLAGGPKTGELFF. DNA of the CDR3: TGTGCCAGTAGTAGGCTAGCGGGGGGGCCTAAGACCGGGGAGCTGTTTTTT. Based on the CDR3 plus reference TRBV19 and TRBJ2-2, the full variable domain is DGGITQSPKYLFRKEGQNVTLSCEQNLNHDAMYWYRQDPGQGLRLIYYSQIVNDFQKGDIAEGYSVSREKKESFPLTVTSAQKNPTAFYLCASSRLAGGPKTGELFFGEGSRLTVL.

V gene TRBV12-3 or TRBV12-4 combines with J gene TRBJ2-2; D is possibly TRBD1 (5 bases). The CDR3 is 13 residues long. Trimming took off 8 bases at V and 0 bases at J, with 7 bases between the two ends. CDR3 in DNA: TGTGCCAGCGGACATCCGAACACCGGGGAGCTGTTTTTT. Its protein product is CASGHPNTGELFF.

This clone has just a few counts. This chain connects TRBV12-3 or TRBV12-4 to TRBJ2-2; the D is unclear. Trimming left V 4 bases short and J 7 bases short, with 7 bases between. This CDR3 contains 12 residues. The CDR3 loop reads CASSSIGGELFF. The CDR3 DNA follows: TGTGCCAGCAGTTCGATCGGCGGGGAGCTGTTTTTT.

CDR3 amino acids: CASSAVPGGGTEAFF. In DNA form, the CDR3 reads TGTGCCAGCAGCGCCGTTCCAGGGGGCGGCACTGAAGCTTTCTTT. The chain combines TRBV9 with TRBJ1-1; 8 bases map to TRBD1. J lost 4 bases, V lost 3 bases, and 8 bases had no gene match. CDR1 is SGDLS, CDR2 YYNGEE, per germline. The length of the CDR3 is 15 residues.

This clone was counted a few times. The J gene is TRBJ1-1, the V gene TRBV7-2, with unresolved D. The germline V and J ends were trimmed by 1 base and 1 base, with 4 bases remaining between them. Germline values: CDR1 SGHTA, CDR2 FQGNSA. This CDR3 has 13 amino acids. The CDR3 bases are TGTGCCAGCAGCTTAGTTAGGAACACTGAAGCTTTCTTT. This encodes CASSLVRNTEAFF.

The chain links TRBV6-1 to TRBJ1-2; perhaps TRBD1 as D (6 bases). CDR3 length equals 12 residues. The germline V gene encodes CDR1 MNHNS and CDR2 SASEGT. The ends were cut back, 1 base at V and 7 bases at J, with 7 bases in the middle. CDR3 region: CASSEEGGGYTF. In DNA, the CDR3 is TGTGCCAGCAGTGAAGAAGGGGGTGGCTACACCTTC.

This clone has only a few counts. This rearrangement joins TRBV18 to TRBJ1-5; D is unclear. The CDR3 length is 15 residues. The V gene's germline CDR1 is KGHSH and CDR2 LQKENI. Trimming removed 2 bases from V and 4 bases from J, with 12 bases in between. The CDR3 is CASSPYIGENQPQHF. The DNA of the CDR3 is TGTGCCAGCTCACCATATATCGGAGAAAATCAGCCCCAGCATTTT.

The chain links TRBV18 to TRBJ1-1, with D tentatively TRBD1 (6 bases). V was trimmed by 2 bases and J by 1 base, leaving 17 bases between them. This CDR3 has 17 residues. Germline V CDR1 and CDR2: KGHSH, LQKENI. CDR3 nucleotide sequence: TGTGCCAGCTCACCATTCAAAATCGGGACACCGAACACTGAAGCTTTCTTT. Residues: CASSPFKIGTPNTEAFF.

This chain connects TRBV6-5 to TRBJ2-5; D is unclear. This CDR3 contains 12 residues. V lost 11 bases to trimming and J lost 3 bases, with 13 bases between them. The germline gives CDR1 MNHEY, CDR2 SVGAGI. CDR3 residues: CACRPAKETQYF. CDR3 bases: TGTGCCTGCCGCCCAGCGAAAGAGACCCAGTACTTC.

The chain employs TRBV28 and TRBJ2-1; 9 bases are a match to TRBD2. The CDR3 runs 16 residues. V lost 4 bases, J lost 2 bases, and 6 bases stayed unmatched. Germline CDR1 reads MDHEN; CDR2 reads SYDVKM. CDR3 nucleotides: TGTGCCAGCAGTTATTCGCGGGGGGGGACCTACAATGAGCAGTTCTTC. Translated: CASSYSRGGTYNEQFF. Looking up the rest from reference TRBV28 and TRBJ2-1 gives the full variable domain: DVKVTQSSRYLVKRTGEKVFLECVQDMDHENMFWYRQDPGLGLRLIYFSYDVKMKEKGDIPEGYSVSREKKERFSLILESASTNQTSMYLCASSYSRGGTYNEQFFGPGTRLTVL.

This chain links TRBV4-1 with TRBJ2-7; TRBD2 agrees at 8 bases. Per the germline V gene, CDR1 is MGHRA and CDR2 is YSYEKL. The CDR3 is 17 residues long. V lost 0 bases, J lost 3 bases, and 10 bases stayed unmatched. CDR3 residues: CASSQEQSGSGVYEQYF. The CDR3 nucleotides read TGCGCCAGCAGCCAAGAGCAGTCGGGTAGCGGGGTCTACGAGCAGTACTTC.

This clone was detected only once. The chain is built from TRBV28 and TRBJ2-2; D may be TRBD2 (6 bases). The CDR3 totals 13 residues. Germline CDR1 is MDHEN and CDR2 is SYDVKM. Trimming removed 10 bases from V and 6 bases from J, with 15 bases in between. The CDR3 protein is CATVRTNAGELFF. CDR3 nucleotides: TGTGCCACCGTAAGGACTAACGCCGGGGAGCTGTTTTTT.

J is TRBJ2-5 and V is TRBV6-1; D not resolved. This CDR3 contains 15 residues. Germline V gives CDR1 MNHNS, CDR2 SASEGT. Trimming stripped 2 bases from V and 7 bases from J, with 17 bases between. This CDR3 is CASSEWVRSGGTQYF. CDR3 DNA sequence: TGTGCCAGCAGTGAATGGGTGCGTTCGGGTGGGACCCAGTACTTC.

The rearrangement joins TRBV5-5 to TRBJ2-4, with TRBD2 as a possible D gene (6 bases). CDR1 and CDR2 from the germline V gene are SGHKS and YYEKEE (reference sequence). The CDR3 runs 15 residues. V lost 4 bases to trimming and J lost 6 bases, with 17 bases between them. CDR3 in amino acids: CASSPRPSESNIQYF. CDR3 bases: TGTGCCAGCAGCCCCAGGCCTAGCGAGTCAAACATTCAGTACTTC.

The rearrangement links TRBV29-1 to TRBJ1-3; 8 positions match TRBD1. Germline V gene lookup returns CDR1 SQVTM and CDR2 ANQGSEA. The CDR3 spans 18 residues. The V segment lost 7 bases and the J segment 0 bases; nucleotides outside the gene matches: 17. The CDR3 is CSADPFGQGRISGNTIYF. As DNA, the CDR3 is TGCAGCGCTGACCCCTTCGGACAGGGTCGGATCTCTGGAAACACCATATATTTT.

This chain uses TRBV19 with TRBJ1-5; D may be TRBD1 (6 bases). CDR1 LNHDA and CDR2 SQIVND come from the germline V gene (reference sequence). The ends were cut back, 5 bases at V and 3 bases at J, with 14 bases in the middle. CDR3 length equals 15 residues. The CDR3: CASSPQTGHNQPQHF. The CDR3 nucleotides read TGTGCCAGTAGTCCTCAGACAGGCCACAATCAGCCCCAGCATTTT.

V gene TRBV5-8 combines with J gene TRBJ1-5; D is possibly TRBD1 (6 bases). V was clipped by 4 bases and J by 3 bases, with 17 bases between them. This CDR3 region has 16 residues. CDR1 is SGHTS and CDR2 is YDEGEE in the germline V gene. The CDR3 loop is CASSPWGGPVNQPQHF. The DNA of the CDR3 is TGTGCCAGCAGCCCGTGGGGGGGGCCAGTCAATCAGCCCCAGCATTTT.

The chain recombines TRBV15 with TRBJ1-3; a weak D match, TRBD1 (5 bases). This CDR3 is 14 amino acids long. The germline CDR1 and CDR2 sequences are LNHNV and YYDKDF (reference sequence). Trimming removed 1 base from V and 8 bases from J, with 12 bases in between. CDR3 nucleotides: TGTGCCACCAGCAGAGGGGTCCAGGGATACACCATATATTTT. Its translation: CATSRGVQGYTIYF.

J is TRBJ1-5 and V is TRBV6-5; D may be TRBD1 (5 bases). Trimming stripped 9 bases from V and 6 bases from J, with 18 bases between. Germline V gene data show CDR1 as MNHEY and CDR2 as SVGAGI. The CDR3 has 14 residues. The CDR3 DNA follows: TGTGCCAGTCAAGCCCTCGACCAGGGTCAGCCCCAGCATTTT. It is translated as CASQALDQGQPQHF.

The chain uses TRBV19 and TRBJ1-1; TRBD1 matches at 8 bases. This CDR3 region has 14 residues. J gave up 2 bases and V 6 bases, and 5 bases lay outside the gene matches. Per the germline V gene, CDR1 is LNHDA and CDR2 is SQIVND (reference sequence). In DNA form, the CDR3 reads TGTGCCAGTAGCTTAGACAGGGGTAACACTGAAGCTTTCTTT. Translated, it gives CASSLDRGNTEAFF.

The rearrangement uses TRBV14 and TRBJ1-1, with a weak D call TRBD1 (6 bases). The V gene lost 3 bases and the J gene lost 1 base, with 12 bases spanning the gap. This CDR3 contains 15 residues. Germline CDR1 is SGHDN and CDR2 is FVKESK. This CDR3 is CASSHRPRGNTEAFF. DNA for the CDR3: TGTGCCAGCAGCCACCGCCCCAGGGGGAACACTGAAGCTTTCTTT.

The V and J genes are TRBV5-1 and TRBJ2-7; maybe TRBD1 (6 bases). Trimming shortened V by 0 bases and J by 2 bases, and 9 bases separated the two germline ends. Germline lookup yields CDR1 SGHRS and CDR2 YFSETQ. The CDR3 extends over 14 amino acids. This CDR3 reads CASSLGTATYEQYF. The CDR3 nucleotides read TGCGCCAGCAGCTTGGGGACAGCTACCTACGAGCAGTACTTC.

CDR3 loop: CASSVVSGNTEAFF. CDR3 bases: TGTGCCAGCAGCGTAGTTTCAGGGAACACTGAAGCTTTCTTT. The rearrangement joins TRBV9 to TRBJ1-1, with D unresolved. CDR1 is SGDLS, CDR2 YYNGEE, per germline. CDR3 size: 14 residues. V lost 0 bases and J lost 1, with 7 bases in between.

The chain uses TRBV3-1 (or the pseudogene TRBV3-2) and TRBJ2-5; D perhaps matches TRBD2 (7 bases). CDR1 and CDR2 from the germline V gene are LGHDT and YNNKEL (reference sequence). The CDR3 loop spans 18 amino acids. V dropped 4 bases and J dropped 2 bases, with 23 bases sitting between them. The CDR3 nucleotides read TGTGCCAGCAGCCCAAGGGGAGTGGCGCGGGGGCCTCAAGAGACCCAGTACTTC. Residues: CASSPRGVARGPQETQYF.

The chain employs TRBV5-1 and TRBJ2-4; D possibly corresponds to TRBD2 (7 bases). Trimming shortened V by 4 bases and J by 0 bases, and 20 bases separated the two germline ends. The V gene's germline CDR1 is SGHRS and CDR2 YFSETQ. The CDR3 spans 18 residues. CDR3 loop: CASSLPERGARAKNIQYF. In DNA, the CDR3 is TGCGCCAGCAGCCTACCAGAACGGGGGGCAAGAGCCAAAAACATTCAGTACTTC.

The V and J genes are TRBV13 and TRBJ2-3; TRBD1 is a possible D gene (5 bases). The CDR3 spans 14 residues. Trimming left V 0 bases short and J 5 bases short, with 9 bases between. Germline CDR1 and CDR2: PRHDT and FYEKMQ (reference sequence). The CDR3 coding sequence is TGTGCCAGCAGCTTAGGCAGGGCTGTAGATACGCAGTATTTT. It encodes CASSLGRAVDTQYF.

This sequence joins TRBV5-1 and TRBJ2-2; D is perhaps TRBD1 (6 bases). The V gene's germline CDR1 is SGHRS and CDR2 YFSETQ. V was pared by 0 bases and J by 0 bases, with 12 bases between. This CDR3 spans 17 amino acids. The CDR3 DNA follows: TGCGCCAGCAGCTTGGGTCACAGGGACCCGAACACCGGGGAGCTGTTTTTT. The encoded protein is CASSLGHRDPNTGELFF.

The chain couples TRBV3-1 (or the pseudogene TRBV3-2) to TRBJ2-1; 11 nucleotides align to TRBD2. Losses at the gene ends were 4 bases for V and 2 bases for J; bases not matched to a gene: 7. The CDR3 covers 17 residues. CDR1 and CDR2 from the germline V gene are LGHDT and YNNKEL (reference sequence). The CDR3 sequence is CASSPILAGGPYNEQFF. CDR3 DNA sequence: TGTGCCAGCAGCCCGATCCTAGCGGGGGGACCCTACAATGAGCAGTTCTTC.